The rows below give T cell receptor beta chains drawn from one sample of a study of OX40 agonist ivuxolimab in advanced cancers. Data came from immunoSEQ multiplex PCR; TCRdb stores just in-frame clones and leaves some out. The data show about 66,000 clones, around 85% seen once. This specimen consisted of CD4+ or CD8+ T cells sorted from blood, obtained in a trial of the OX40 agonist ivuxolimab. Receptors originate from an adult with an advanced solid tumor such as melanoma, head and neck, liver or kidney cancer. Each CDR3 is given with its conserved first and last residue. D genes are given only for firm matches. Clone size is stated in some rows and not others, as once, few, many or a class when expanded.

TGTGCCAGCAGCCCGCGGACAGATACGCAGTATTTT	CASSPRTDTQYF	TRBV5-6	TRBJ2-3	-	-
TGTGCCAGCAGCCAACAACTTGGAAACACCATATATTTT	CASSQQLGNTIYF	TRBV6-5	TRBJ1-3	-	-
TGTGCCAGCAGTGGACAGGGGGGGAATGAGCAGTTCTTC	CASSGQGGNEQFF	TRBV2	TRBJ2-1	TRBD1	-
TGCGCCAGCAGCCTCAAACTAGCGGGGACCTCCTACGAGCAGTACTTC	CASSLKLAGTSYEQYF	TRBV4-3	TRBJ2-7	TRBD2	once
TGTGCCAGCAGCACACAGGGACCGCTGAACACCGGGGAGCTGTTTTTT	CASSTQGPLNTGELFF	TRBV7-3	TRBJ2-2	-	-
TGTGCCAGCTCACCAAATCGGGATCAGCCCCAGCATTTT	CASSPNRDQPQHF	TRBV18	TRBJ1-5	-	medium-sized
TGTGCCAGCAGTTTGGGGAAAGGCGGGGCGCGGGAAAAACTGTTTTTT	CASSLGKGGAREKLFF	TRBV28	TRBJ1-4	-	-
TGTGCCAGCAGTGACTCGGCTGGTGGCTACACCTTC	CASSDSAGGYTF	TRBV6-4	TRBJ1-2	-	-
TGTGCCAGCACCGTAGGGACATTTACAGAGCAGTTCTTC	CASTVGTFTEQFF	TRBV14	TRBJ2-1	-	once
TGTGCCAGCAGCTCGGGACCGAACACTGAAGCTTTCTTT	CASSSGPNTEAFF	TRBV11-1	TRBJ1-1	-	-
TGTGCCAGCAGCCCTAGCGGGGGCAAAGAGACCCAGTACTTC	CASSPSGGKETQYF	TRBV7-8	TRBJ2-5	TRBD2	-
TGTGCCAGCAGTTCCCCGGGACTAGTAAGAACCACCCAAGAGACCCAGTACTTC	CASSSPGLVRTTQETQYF	TRBV28	TRBJ2-5	TRBD2	-
TGTGCCAGCAGCGTAACCGGGGGAGGGCTGGGGGCCAACGTCCTGACTTTC	CASSVTGGGLGANVLTF	TRBV9	TRBJ2-6	TRBD2	-
TGTGCCAGTATAGACAGGGCCACCGGGGAGCTGTTTTTT	CASIDRATGELFF	TRBV19	TRBJ2-2	TRBD1	-
TGCGCCAGCAGCTTCTTAAATTGGACTAGGGGGACAGATACGCAGTATTTT	CASSFLNWTRGTDTQYF	TRBV5-1	TRBJ2-3	-	-
TGTGCCAGCAGTGACGAAAATGGGATGAACACTGAAGCTTTCTTT	CASSDENGMNTEAFF	TRBV25-1	TRBJ1-1	-	-
TGTGCCAGCAGGGCTACCGGGACTGATTATGGCTACACCTTC	CASRATGTDYGYTF	TRBV28	TRBJ1-2	-	once
TGTGCCAGTAGCCCTTTGGGTTCTGGAAACACCATATATTTT	CASSPLGSGNTIYF	TRBV19	TRBJ1-3	-	-
TGCGCCAGCAGTGAGGGGTCTAGCGTTGGCGGGGAGCTGTTTTTT	CASSEGSSVGGELFF	TRBV10-1	TRBJ2-2	-	-
TGTGCCAGCAGCCCGGCTCTAGCGGGGAAGGAGCAGTACTTC	CASSPALAGKEQYF	TRBV28	TRBJ2-7	TRBD2	-
TGTGCCAGCAGGGAAGGGACAGGGGTCGGCTCACCCCTCCACTTT	CASREGTGVGSPLHF	TRBV28	TRBJ1-6	TRBD1	-
TGTGCCAGCAGCACCGGGACAGGGCCTACCGGGACCCAGTACTTC	CASSTGTGPTGTQYF	TRBV6-5	TRBJ2-5	TRBD1	-
TGTGCCAGCAGCCAAGAAGGACAGATGGTATACACCATATATTTT	CASSQEGQMVYTIYF	TRBV4-2	TRBJ1-3	-	-
TGCGCCAGCAGCCAAGTTCAAGGTGGGGCCTACAATGAGCAGTTCTTC	CASSQVQGGAYNEQFF	TRBV4-1	TRBJ2-1	-	once
TGTGCCAGCAACCTACGGGGGGCGCTTGGCTACACCTTC	CASNLRGALGYTF	TRBV6-1	TRBJ1-2	-	-
TGTGCCAGCAGAGGATATACTGAAGCTTTCTTT	CASRGYTEAFF	TRBV28	TRBJ1-1	-	once
TGTGCCAGCGGCCAAGGGACAGCGTCTAGCACAGATACGCAGTATTTT	CASGQGTASSTDTQYF	TRBV14	TRBJ2-3	TRBD1	-
TGTGCCAGCAGTCCAATCCGACAGGGTACGAACACCGGGGAGCTGTTTTTT	CASSPIRQGTNTGELFF	TRBV28	TRBJ2-2	TRBD1	-
TGTGCCAGCAGTTATAAGGACAGGGGAGGAAACACCATATATTTT	CASSYKDRGGNTIYF	TRBV6-6	TRBJ1-3	TRBD1	once
TGTGCCAGCAGTAGCCGCACAGATACGCAGTATTTT	CASSSRTDTQYF	TRBV6-1	TRBJ2-3	-	few
TGTGCCAGCAGTCCCACCCGCAGGGGAGAGACCCAGTACTTC	CASSPTRRGETQYF	TRBV27	TRBJ2-5	-	-
TGCAGCGTTGAAGACCCCCGAGGAGCAACTAATGAAAAACTGTTTTTT	CSVEDPRGATNEKLFF	TRBV29-1	TRBJ1-4	-	few
TGTGCCAGCAGCGTAGTGGGGGTAGGGAACACCATATATTTT	CASSVVGVGNTIYF	TRBV9	TRBJ1-3	-	-
TGCGCCAGCAGGAAGAAGCTCCTTAGCACAGATACGCAGTATTTT	CASRKKLLSTDTQYF	TRBV5-1	TRBJ2-3	-	-
TGCGCCAGCAGCTTGGTCGGACTAGCGGGAGTAGGAGAGACCCAGTACTTC	CASSLVGLAGVGETQYF	TRBV5-1	TRBJ2-5	TRBD2	-
TGCGCCAGCAGCCCCCGGACCGGGGGGTTCACTGAAGCTTTCTTT	CASSPRTGGFTEAFF	TRBV4-3	TRBJ1-1	-	-
TGTGCCAGCAGCCAAGTAAGACTAGCGGGAGACAATGAGCAGTTCTTC	CASSQVRLAGDNEQFF	TRBV4-2	TRBJ2-1	TRBD2	-
TGTGCCAGCTCACCACCGTGGGGGGGGCCCTCAGCCAAAAACATTCAGTACTTC	CASSPPWGGPSAKNIQYF	TRBV18	TRBJ2-4	-	-
TGCGCCAGCAGCTTGGACCTACTAGCGGGGAAGGAGACCCAGTACTTC	CASSLDLLAGKETQYF	TRBV5-1	TRBJ2-5	TRBD2	-
TGTGCCAGCAGCGTTACTAGAGAGACCCAGTACTTC	CASSVTRETQYF	TRBV5-8	TRBJ2-5	-	-
TGTGCCAGCAGCGTAGGGGGGTCCTACAATGAGCAGTTCTTC	CASSVGGSYNEQFF	TRBV9	TRBJ2-1	-	-
TGTGCCAGCAGGCCAATCGACCGGGACACAGGGCTCGCTTTCTTT	CASRPIDRDTGLAFF	TRBV6-5	TRBJ1-1	-	many
TGTGCCAGCAGCTCTTTGGCCAGGGGGGATACGCAGTATTTT	CASSSLARGDTQYF	TRBV11-2	TRBJ2-3	TRBD1	-
TGTGCCAGCAGCTTAGTGGGCCATGGCTACACCTTC	CASSLVGHGYTF	TRBV7-9	TRBJ1-2	-	-
TGTGCCAGCAGTCAAAGACAGGGGGGCACAGATACGCAGTATTTT	CASSQRQGGTDTQYF	TRBV2	TRBJ2-3	TRBD1	-
TGTGCCAGCTCACCACGGGGGGGACAAGAGACCCAGTACTTC	CASSPRGGQETQYF	TRBV18	TRBJ2-5	TRBD2	-
TGTGCCAGCAGTGAACCCGGGCCTTTAAACACCGGGGAGCTGTTTTTT	CASSEPGPLNTGELFF	TRBV6-1	TRBJ2-2	-	-
TGTGCCAGCAGCTCCTTCAGAGCACAGCGGGCTTACACAGATACGCAGTATTTT	CASSSFRAQRAYTDTQYF	TRBV7-3	TRBJ2-3	-	once
TGTGCCAGCAGTGTTCGGAAGGTTTATGAAGCTTTCTTT	CASSVRKVYEAFF	TRBV6-1	TRBJ1-1	-	-
TGTGCCAGCACCCCGGGGACTTATAGCAATCAGCCCCAGCATTTT	CASTPGTYSNQPQHF	TRBV28	TRBJ1-5	-	-
TGCGCCAGCAGCTTGGATCCAGGGCCTGACACTGAAGCTTTCTTT	CASSLDPGPDTEAFF	TRBV5-1	TRBJ1-1	-	-
TGTGCCAGCAGCTTGGACAGGGTCGGCTACACCTTC	CASSLDRVGYTF	TRBV5-6	TRBJ1-2	-	-
TGTGCCAGCTGGACTAGCGGGGGGTCCTACTACAATGAGCAGTTCTTC	CASWTSGGSYYNEQFF	TRBV2	TRBJ2-1	TRBD2	-